This T cell receptor (beta chain) emerged from a study of PD-L1 blockade in urothelial cancer. Across the study: Atezolizumab therapy began for patients around 2014, dosed at 1,200 mg intravenously every 3 weeks. In the patient group, most of the roughly 30 were males with bladder-origin urothelial cancer. There were a median of approximately 140,000 T cells in blood samples.

Time point: pretreatment peripheral blood. Urothelial carcinoma in patients was locally advanced or metastatic. Only in-frame clones appear in the TCRdb table, and some are missing; sequencing was by immunoSEQ multiplex PCR. This table holds tens of thousands of clones, 85% to 90% found once. The CDR3 is 16 residues long. Trimming cost V 2 bases and J 2 bases; bases outside gene matches: 8. Germline V gene sequence: CDR1 SGHRS, CDR2 YFSETQ. This TCR was recovered from a man in his 60s with urothelial cancer. The sequencing used PBMCs, collected around atezolizumab (anti-PD-L1) treatment. The chain is built from TRBV5-1 and TRBJ2-3, with 7 bases lining up with TRBD2. DNA of the CDR3: TGCGCCAGCAGCTTTGGCGCTAGCGGATTCACAGATACGCAGTATTTT. It codes for CASSFGASGFTDTQYF. Based on the CDR3 plus reference TRBV5-1 and TRBJ2-3, the full variable domain is KAGVTQTPRYLIKTRGQQVTLSCSPISGHRSVSWYQQTPGQGLQFLFEYFSETQRNKGNFPGRFSGRQFSNSRSEMNVSTLELGDSALYLCASSFGASGFTDTQYFGPGTRLTVL.